What follows are 17 T cell receptor beta chains derived from one specimen sequenced in a study of memory CD4+ T cells and cytomegalovirus serostatus. Single viable CD3+CD4+CD8-CD45RO+ cells were sorted as the memory CD4+ T cells. Sequencing used immunoSEQ multiplex PCR; TCRdb keeps in-frame clones, though not all of them. The sample records 80,000 or so clones, roughly 78% being singletons. The material sequenced was memory CD4+ T cells from blood. Source of these receptors: an adult in good health and CMV-seropositive.

This chain joins TRBV2 and TRBJ1-2; no definite D call. The CDR3 loop spans 13 amino acids. CDR1 SNHLY and CDR2 FYNNEI come from the germline V gene. The V and J ends lost 6 bases and 9 bases respectively, with 17 bases between them. CDR3 region: CASSATLTVRYTF. In DNA form, the CDR3 reads TGTGCCAGCAGCGCAACGCTCACCGTCCGCTACACCTTC.

The chain is built from TRBV18 and TRBJ1-2, with D possibly TRBD1 on 5 matching bases. The germline CDR1 and CDR2 sequences are KGHSH and LQKENI. CDR3 length: 13 residues. V gave up 0 bases and J gave up 6 bases, with 8 bases separating them. The chain's CDR3 is CASSPPGGDGYTF. For the CDR3, the DNA is TGTGCCAGCTCACCACCGGGGGGTGATGGCTACACCTTC.

This chain uses TRBV5-1 with TRBJ1-2; 7 nucleotides match TRBD1. The CDR3 runs 15 residues. Trimming cost V 2 bases and J 7 bases; bases outside gene matches: 11. Germline V CDR1 and CDR2: SGHRS, YFSETQ. CDR3 nucleotides: TGCGCCAGCAGCTTTACCTCGACAGGGTATAGTGGCTACACCTTC. It specifies CASSFTSTGYSGYTF. Using reference TRBV5-1 and TRBJ1-2 for the parts outside the CDR3, the full variable domain is KAGVTQTPRYLIKTRGQQVTLSCSPISGHRSVSWYQQTPGQGLQFLFEYFSETQRNKGNFPGRFSGRQFSNSRSEMNVSTLELGDSALYLCASSFTSTGYSGYTFGSGTRLTVV.

The J gene is TRBJ2-2, the V gene TRBV5-1; possible D gene TRBD2, 5 bases. Trimming left V 3 bases short and J 1 base short, with 10 bases between. The CDR3 is made up of 15 amino acids. Germline V gene data show CDR1 as SGHRS and CDR2 as YFSETQ. CDR3 in amino acids: CASSWAGKNTGELFF. The CDR3 DNA is TGCGCCAGCAGCTGGGCCGGGAAGAACACCGGGGAGCTGTTTTTT.

This clone was counted ten times or more. The CDR3 here is CASGTGVNEKLFF. The DNA for the CDR3 is TGTGCCAGCGGGACAGGAGTTAATGAAAAACTGTTTTTT. This chain joins TRBV2 and TRBJ1-4, with 8 bases fitting TRBD1. The CDR3 spans 13 residues. V gave up 8 bases and J gave up 4 bases; unmatched junction bases: 3. CDR1 SNHLY and CDR2 FYNNEI come from the germline V gene.

The chain has TRBV11-3 and TRBJ2-1; 8 bases fit TRBD2. V lost 1 base to trimming and J lost 8 bases; unmatched junction nucleotides: 7. There are 15 residues in the CDR3. Per the germline V gene, CDR1 is SGHNT and CDR2 is YENEEA. The CDR3 region is CASSLGGRRGDEQFF. For the CDR3, the DNA is TGTGCCAGCAGCTTAGGCGGGAGGAGGGGAGATGAGCAGTTCTTC.

The chain is built from TRBV2 and TRBJ1-1; D is perhaps TRBD1 (5 bases). V was shortened by 6 bases and J by 1 base, with 9 bases between the two germline ends. Germline V gene lookup returns CDR1 SNHLY and CDR2 FYNNEI. The length of the CDR3 is 13 residues. The CDR3 sequence: CASSVTANTEAFF. CDR3 bases: TGTGCCAGCAGCGTGACAGCGAACACTGAAGCTTTCTTT.

A few counts support this clone. The rearrangement uses TRBV19 and TRBJ1-1; D might be TRBD1 (5 bases). Germline loops: CDR1 LNHDA, CDR2 SQIVND (reference sequence). V was cut by 5 bases and J by 4 bases, with 17 bases left in between. The CDR3 has 15 residues. The CDR3 DNA follows: TGTGCCAGTAGTCGGGGCGGGAGTCTGGCCACTGAAGCTTTCTTT. Amino acids: CASSRGGSLATEAFF.

The V gene is TRBV14, the J gene TRBJ2-7, with TRBD2 identical over 7 bases. The germline CDR1 and CDR2 sequences are SGHDN and FVKESK. V gave up 3 bases and J gave up 3 bases; unmatched junction bases: 14. CDR3 size: 17 residues. DNA of the CDR3: TGTGCCAGCAGCCATGCCCTAGGACGGGGGGAGGACTACGAGCAGTACTTC. It yields the protein CASSHALGRGEDYEQYF.

The genes are TRBV2 and TRBJ1-1; 10 bases agree with TRBD1. The length of the CDR3 is 14 residues. Germline V gives CDR1 SNHLY, CDR2 FYNNEI. V was pared by 6 bases and J by 3 bases, with 4 bases of the junction left unmatched. The CDR3 DNA reads as TGTGCCAGCAGCCGGGACAGGGGCTACACTGAAGCTTTCTTT. Protein: CASSRDRGYTEAFF. Variable domain in full (rest from reference TRBV2 and TRBJ1-1): EPEVTQTPSHQVTQMGQEVILRCVPISNHLYFYWYRQILGQKVEFLVSFYNNEISEKSEIFDDQFSVERPDGSNFTLKIRSTKLEDSAMYFCASSRDRGYTEAFFGQGTRLTVV.

CDR3 amino acids: CASSLWRGPGELFF. In nucleotides, the CDR3 is TGTGCCAGCAGTTTGTGGAGGGGACCCGGGGAGCTGTTTTTT. The chain recombines TRBV28 with TRBJ2-2; D possibly corresponds to TRBD2 (6 bases). Germline CDR1 reads MDHEN; CDR2 reads SYDVKM. The CDR3 contains 14 residues. The V and J ends lost 3 bases and 6 bases respectively, with 11 bases between them.

This clone was recorded a few times. The chain employs TRBV5-1 and TRBJ1-2; possibly TRBD1 for D (5 bases). The V gene's germline CDR1 is SGHRS and CDR2 YFSETQ. V dropped 3 bases and J dropped 3 bases, with 18 bases sitting between them. The CDR3 contains 16 residues. The CDR3 spells CASSSKDSTSDYGYTF. CDR3 bases: TGCGCCAGCAGCTCCAAAGACAGTACCTCAGACTATGGCTACACCTTC.

The genes are TRBV7-9 and TRBJ1-1, with D unresolved. The CDR3 contains 14 residues. V dropped 0 bases and J dropped 6 bases, with 11 bases sitting between them. CDR1 and CDR2 (germline): SEHNR, FQNEAQ (reference sequence). The CDR3 loop reads CASSLALVGSEAFF. The CDR3 DNA reads as TGTGCCAGCAGCTTAGCGCTCGTCGGGTCTGAAGCTTTCTTT. Full variable domain (missing parts from reference TRBV7-9 and TRBJ1-1): DTGVSQNPRHKITKRGQNVTFRCDPISEHNRLYWYRQTLGQGPEFLTYFQNEAQLEKSRLLSDRFSAERPKGSFSTLEIQRTEQGDSAMYLCASSLALVGSEAFFGQGTRLTVV.

V is TRBV14 and J is TRBJ1-1, with D unclear. This CDR3 region has 13 residues. Germline CDR1 reads SGHDN; CDR2 reads FVKESK. V dropped 0 bases and J dropped 4 bases, with 6 bases sitting between them. This chain's CDR3 is CASSQEEITEAFF. In nucleotides, the CDR3 is TGTGCCAGCAGCCAAGAGGAGATCACTGAAGCTTTCTTT.

This clone was recorded only once. The chain recombines TRBV7-9 with TRBJ1-1; D is uncertain. Between the trimmed V and J ends, which lost 3 bases and 4 bases, there was a span of 9 bases. Germline lookup yields CDR1 SEHNR and CDR2 FQNEAQ (reference sequence). The CDR3 spans 13 residues. CDR3 nucleotides: TGTGCCAGCAGCTTTCAGGCGGGCACTGAAGCTTTCTTT. The encoded protein is CASSFQAGTEAFF.

This clone appeared a single time. The chain links TRBV7-2 to TRBJ2-7; TRBD1 aligns across 7 bases. Trimming removed 5 bases from V and 7 bases from J; junction bases left unmatched: 2. There are 11 residues in the CDR3. Germline V gene data show CDR1 as SGHTA and CDR2 as FQGNSA. The CDR3 here is CASSQGVEQYF. CDR3 in DNA: TGTGCCAGCAGCCAGGGGGTAGAGCAGTACTTC.

The genes are TRBV7-2 and TRBJ2-1, with D possibly matching TRBD2 (7 bases). The V end was cut by 8 bases, the J end by 4 bases, with 18 bases between. The CDR3 is 15 amino acids. The germline gives CDR1 SGHTA, CDR2 FQGNSA. The CDR3 sequence is CASVQRGGRYNEQFF. The CDR3 DNA sequence: TGTGCCAGCGTCCAAAGGGGGGGACGGTACAATGAGCAGTTCTTC.